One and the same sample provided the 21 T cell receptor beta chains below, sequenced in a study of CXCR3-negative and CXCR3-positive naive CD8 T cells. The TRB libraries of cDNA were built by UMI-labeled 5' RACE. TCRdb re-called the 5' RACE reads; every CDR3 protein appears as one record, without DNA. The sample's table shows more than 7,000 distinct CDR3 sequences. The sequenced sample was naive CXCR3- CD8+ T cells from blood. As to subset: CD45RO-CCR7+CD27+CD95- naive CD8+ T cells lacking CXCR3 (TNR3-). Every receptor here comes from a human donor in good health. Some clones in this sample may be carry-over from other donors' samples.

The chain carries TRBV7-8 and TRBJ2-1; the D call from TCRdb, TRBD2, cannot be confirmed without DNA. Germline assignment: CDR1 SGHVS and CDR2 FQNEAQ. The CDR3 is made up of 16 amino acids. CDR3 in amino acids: CASSPLAGGPKNEQFF. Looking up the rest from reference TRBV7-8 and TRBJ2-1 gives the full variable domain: GAGVSQSPRYKVAKRGQDVALRCDPISGHVSLFWYQQALGQGPEFLTYFQNEAQLDKSGLPSDRFFAERPEGSVSTLKIQRTQQEDSAVYLCASSPLAGGPKNEQFFGPGTRLTVL.

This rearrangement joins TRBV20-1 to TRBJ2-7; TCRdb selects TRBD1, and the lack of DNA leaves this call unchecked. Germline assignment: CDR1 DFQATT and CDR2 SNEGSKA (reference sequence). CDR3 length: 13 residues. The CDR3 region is CSQGGGLSYEQYF.

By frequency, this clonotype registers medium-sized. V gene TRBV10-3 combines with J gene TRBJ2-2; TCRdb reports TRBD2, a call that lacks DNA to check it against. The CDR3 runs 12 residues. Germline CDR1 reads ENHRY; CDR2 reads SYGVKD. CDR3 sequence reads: CAIGRENGELFF.

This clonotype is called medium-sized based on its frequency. CDR3: CASSPPGRESYNEQFF. The chain is built from TRBV18 and TRBJ2-1. This CDR3 has 16 amino acids. Germline CDR1 and CDR2: KGHSH and LQKENI.

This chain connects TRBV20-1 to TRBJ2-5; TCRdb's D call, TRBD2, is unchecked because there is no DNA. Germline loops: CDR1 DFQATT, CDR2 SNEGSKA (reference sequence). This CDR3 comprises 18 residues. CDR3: CSARPSNGQTSGTETQYF.

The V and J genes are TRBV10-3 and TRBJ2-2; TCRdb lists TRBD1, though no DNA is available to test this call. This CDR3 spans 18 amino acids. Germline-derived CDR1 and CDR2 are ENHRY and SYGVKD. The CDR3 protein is CAISAGTGALLNTGELFF.

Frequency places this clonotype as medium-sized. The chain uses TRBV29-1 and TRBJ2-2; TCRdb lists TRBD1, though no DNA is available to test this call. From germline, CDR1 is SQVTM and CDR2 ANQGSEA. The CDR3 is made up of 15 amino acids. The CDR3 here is CSARGVERLTGELFF.

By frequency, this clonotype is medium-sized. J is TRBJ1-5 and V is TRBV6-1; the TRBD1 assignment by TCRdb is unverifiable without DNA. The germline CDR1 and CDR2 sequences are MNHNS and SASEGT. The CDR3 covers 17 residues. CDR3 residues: CASSDRVVFRSNQPQHF.

The CDR3 protein is CASSLDWDEQYF. The chain combines TRBV28 with TRBJ2-7. The CDR3 runs to 12 residues. From germline, CDR1 is MDHEN and CDR2 SYDVKM. Supplemented by reference TRBV28 and TRBJ2-7, the full variable domain reads DVKVTQSSRYLVKRTGEKVFLECVQDMDHENMFWYRQDPGLGLRLIYFSYDVKMKEKGDIPEGYSVSREKKERFSLILESASTNQTSMYLCASSLDWDEQYFGPGTRLTVT.

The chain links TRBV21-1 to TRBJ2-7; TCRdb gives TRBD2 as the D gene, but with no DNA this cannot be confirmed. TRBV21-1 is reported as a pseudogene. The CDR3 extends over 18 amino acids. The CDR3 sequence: CASSRFGRSSLRGYEQYF.

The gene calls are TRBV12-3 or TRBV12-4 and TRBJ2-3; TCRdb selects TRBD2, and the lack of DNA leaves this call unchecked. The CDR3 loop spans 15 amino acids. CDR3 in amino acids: CASSLISGKTDTQYF.

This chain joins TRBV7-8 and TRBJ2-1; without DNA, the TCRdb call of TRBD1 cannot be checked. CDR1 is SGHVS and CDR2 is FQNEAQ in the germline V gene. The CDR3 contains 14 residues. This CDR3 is CASSGGGRPDLQFF. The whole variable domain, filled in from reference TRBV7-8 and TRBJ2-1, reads GAGVSQSPRYKVAKRGQDVALRCDPISGHVSLFWYQQALGQGPEFLTYFQNEAQLDKSGLPSDRFFAERPEGSVSTLKIQRTQQEDSAVYLCASSGGGRPDLQFFGPGTRLTVL.

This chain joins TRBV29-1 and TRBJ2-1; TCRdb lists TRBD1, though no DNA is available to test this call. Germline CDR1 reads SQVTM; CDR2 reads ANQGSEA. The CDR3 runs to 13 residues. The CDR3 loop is CSVTGPDTYEQFF.

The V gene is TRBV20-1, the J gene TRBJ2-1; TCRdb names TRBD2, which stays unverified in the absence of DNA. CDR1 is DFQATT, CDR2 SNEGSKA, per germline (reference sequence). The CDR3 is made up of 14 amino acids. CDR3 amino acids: CSATGLAGMHEQFF.

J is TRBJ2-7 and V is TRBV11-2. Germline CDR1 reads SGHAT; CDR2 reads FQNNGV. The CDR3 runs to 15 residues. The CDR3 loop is CASSYVKTDQLPQYF.

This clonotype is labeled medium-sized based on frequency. This chain's CDR3 is CSVEVTSSHEQFF. The chain joins TRBV29-1 to TRBJ2-1; the D call of TRBD2 rests on TCRdb alone, since no DNA is present to check it. The V gene's germline CDR1 is SQVTM and CDR2 ANQGSEA. The CDR3 has 13 amino acids.

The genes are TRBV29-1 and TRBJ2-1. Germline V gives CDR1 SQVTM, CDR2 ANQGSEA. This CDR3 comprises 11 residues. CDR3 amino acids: CSVVPVNEQFF.

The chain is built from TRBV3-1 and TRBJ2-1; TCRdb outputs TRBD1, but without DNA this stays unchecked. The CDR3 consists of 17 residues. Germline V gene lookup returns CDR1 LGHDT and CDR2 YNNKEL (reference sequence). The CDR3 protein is CASSQDLLGGPNNEQFF.

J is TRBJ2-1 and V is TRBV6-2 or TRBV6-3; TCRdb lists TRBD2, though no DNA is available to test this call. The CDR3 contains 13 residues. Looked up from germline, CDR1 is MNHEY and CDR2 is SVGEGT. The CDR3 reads CASSPAERDEQFF.

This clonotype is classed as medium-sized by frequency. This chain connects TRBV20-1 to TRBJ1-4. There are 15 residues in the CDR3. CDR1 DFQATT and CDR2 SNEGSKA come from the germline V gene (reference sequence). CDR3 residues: CSARDIQGAHEKLFF.

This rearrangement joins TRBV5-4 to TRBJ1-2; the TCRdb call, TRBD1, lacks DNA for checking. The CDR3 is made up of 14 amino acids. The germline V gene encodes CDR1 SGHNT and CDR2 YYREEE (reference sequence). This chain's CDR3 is CASLDTSRVGGYTF.